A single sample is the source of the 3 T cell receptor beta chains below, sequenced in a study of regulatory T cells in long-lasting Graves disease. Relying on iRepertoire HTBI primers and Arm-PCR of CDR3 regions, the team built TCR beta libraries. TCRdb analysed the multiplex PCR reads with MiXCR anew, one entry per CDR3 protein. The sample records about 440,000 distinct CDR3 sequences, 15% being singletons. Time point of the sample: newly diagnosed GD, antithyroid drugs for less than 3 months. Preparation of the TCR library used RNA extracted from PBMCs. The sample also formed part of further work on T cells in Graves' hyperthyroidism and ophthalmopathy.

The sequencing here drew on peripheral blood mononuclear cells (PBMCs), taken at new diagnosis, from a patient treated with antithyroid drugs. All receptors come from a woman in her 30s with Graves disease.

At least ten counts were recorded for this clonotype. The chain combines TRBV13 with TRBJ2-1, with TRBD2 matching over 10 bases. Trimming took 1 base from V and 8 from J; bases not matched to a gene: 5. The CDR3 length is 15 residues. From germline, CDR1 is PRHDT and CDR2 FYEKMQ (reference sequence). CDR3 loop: CASSLVGTSEYEQFF. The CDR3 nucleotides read TGTGCCAGCAGCTTAGTTGGGACTAGCGAGTATGAGCAGTTCTTC.

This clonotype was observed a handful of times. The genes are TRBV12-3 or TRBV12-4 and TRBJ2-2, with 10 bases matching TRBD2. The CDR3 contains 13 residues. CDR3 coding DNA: TGTGTGGGCGGGACTAGCGCTACCGGGGAGCTGTTTTTT. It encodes CVGGTSATGELFF.

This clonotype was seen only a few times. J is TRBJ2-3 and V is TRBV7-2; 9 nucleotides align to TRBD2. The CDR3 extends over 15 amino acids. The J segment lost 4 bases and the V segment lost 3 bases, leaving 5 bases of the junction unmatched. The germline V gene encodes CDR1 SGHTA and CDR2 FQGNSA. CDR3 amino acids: CASSFSGSDADTQYF. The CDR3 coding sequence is TGTGCCAGCAGCTTTAGCGGGAGTGACGCAGATACGCAGTATTTT.